Included here is one TCR beta chain sequence, with context. This specimen belongs to a study of blood T cell repertoires in COVID-19. In the study overall: Whether acute or convalescent, the COVID-19 samples came from the United States, Italy and Spain. T cells, B-cell-depleted T cells, or PBMCs supplied cDNA or gDNA.

Methods used by the authors: Cell counts per sample came from amplifying reference gene primers. The data were produced by immunoSEQ multiplex PCR, yet TCRdb's version contains in-frame clones alone and is incomplete. The D gene and trimming were derived from the DNA, and the V and J assignments and clone size from that table. Among 120,000 to 150,000 clones listed, around nine tenths were seen once. Germline CDR1 reads MDHEN; CDR2 reads SYDVKM. V lost 4 bases to trimming and J lost 8 bases; unmatched junction nucleotides: 11. The CDR3 is 15 amino acids. The V call is TRBV28, the J call TRBJ2-3; TRBD2 aligns across 8 bases. Sequenced input: peripheral blood. The origin of this receptor is a human donor in a cohort sampled during active COVID-19. The CDR3 region has the DNA TGTGCCAGCAGTTCACCGGGACTAGGCGTAGGTACGCAGTATTTT. It yields the protein CASSSPGLGVGTQYF. Together with reference TRBV28 and TRBJ2-3, the CDR3 gives the full variable domain: DVKVTQSSRYLVKRTGEKVFLECVQDMDHENMFWYRQDPGLGLRLIYFSYDVKMKEKGDIPEGYSVSREKKERFSLILESASTNQTSMYLCASSSPGLGVGTQYFGPGTRLTVL.